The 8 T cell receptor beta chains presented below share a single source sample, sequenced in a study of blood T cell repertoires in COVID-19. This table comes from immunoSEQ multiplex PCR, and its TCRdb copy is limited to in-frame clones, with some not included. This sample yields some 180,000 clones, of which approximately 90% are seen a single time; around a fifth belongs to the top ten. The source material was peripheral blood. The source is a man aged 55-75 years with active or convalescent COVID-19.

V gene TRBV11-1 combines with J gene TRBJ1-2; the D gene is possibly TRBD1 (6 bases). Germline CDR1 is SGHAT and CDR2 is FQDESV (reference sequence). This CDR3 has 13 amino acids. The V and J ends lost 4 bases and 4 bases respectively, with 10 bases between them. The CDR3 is CASSSGTSYGYTF. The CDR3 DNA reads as TGTGCCAGCAGCTCCGGGACAAGCTATGGCTACACCTTC. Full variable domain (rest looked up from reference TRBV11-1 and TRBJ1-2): EAEVAQSPRYKITEKSQAVAFWCDPISGHATLYWYRQILGQGPELLVQFQDESVVDDSQLPKDRFSAERLKGVDSTLKIQPAELGDSAMYLCASSSGTSYGYTFGSGTRLTVV.

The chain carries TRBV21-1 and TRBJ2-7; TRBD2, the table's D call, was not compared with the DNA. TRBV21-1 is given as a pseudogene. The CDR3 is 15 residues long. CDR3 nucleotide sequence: TGTGCCAGCAGCCCCGACGGGAAGCCCTCCTACGAGCAGTACTTC. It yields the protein CASSPDGKPSYEQYF.

CDR3 sequence (DNA): TGCGCCAGCAGCTTGGCTAGGGGGCGAGGAGATACGCAGTATTTT. Its translation: CASSLARGRGDTQYF. The rearrangement joins TRBV5-1 to TRBJ2-3; 7 bases match TRBD1. V gave up 0 bases and J gave up 5 bases; unmatched junction bases: 6. CDR1 is SGHRS and CDR2 is YFSETQ in the germline V gene. This CDR3 has 15 residues. The full variable domain, with the rest looked up from reference TRBV5-1 and TRBJ2-3, is KAGVTQTPRYLIKTRGQQVTLSCSPISGHRSVSWYQQTPGQGLQFLFEYFSETQRNKGNFPGRFSGRQFSNSRSEMNVSTLELGDSALYLCASSLARGRGDTQYFGPGTRLTVL.

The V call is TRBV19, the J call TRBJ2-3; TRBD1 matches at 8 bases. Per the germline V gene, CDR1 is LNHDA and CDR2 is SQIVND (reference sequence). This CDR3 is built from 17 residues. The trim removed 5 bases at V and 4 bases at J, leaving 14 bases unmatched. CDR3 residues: CASSRPQGTRGPDTQYF. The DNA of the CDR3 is TGTGCCAGTAGTCGTCCACAGGGGACCAGGGGGCCAGATACGCAGTATTTT.

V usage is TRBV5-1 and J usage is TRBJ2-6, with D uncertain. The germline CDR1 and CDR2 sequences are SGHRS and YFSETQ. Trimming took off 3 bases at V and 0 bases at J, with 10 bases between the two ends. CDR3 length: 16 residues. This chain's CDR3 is CASSYAVNSGANVLTF. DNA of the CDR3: TGCGCCAGCAGCTATGCAGTAAACTCTGGGGCCAACGTCCTGACTTTC.

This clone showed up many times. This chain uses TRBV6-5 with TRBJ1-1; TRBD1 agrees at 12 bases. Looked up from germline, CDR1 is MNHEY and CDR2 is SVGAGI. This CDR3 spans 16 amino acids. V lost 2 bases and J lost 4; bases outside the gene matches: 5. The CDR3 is CASSYLGQGASTEAFF. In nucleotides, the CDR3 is TGTGCCAGCAGTTACCTGGGACAGGGGGCGAGCACTGAAGCTTTCTTT.

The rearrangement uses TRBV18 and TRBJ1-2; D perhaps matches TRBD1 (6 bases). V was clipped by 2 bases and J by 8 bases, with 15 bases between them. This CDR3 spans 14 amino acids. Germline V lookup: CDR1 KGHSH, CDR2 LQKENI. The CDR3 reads CASSPEQGSGGYTF. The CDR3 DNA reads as TGTGCCAGCTCACCAGAACAGGGTTCGGGCGGCTACACCTTC.

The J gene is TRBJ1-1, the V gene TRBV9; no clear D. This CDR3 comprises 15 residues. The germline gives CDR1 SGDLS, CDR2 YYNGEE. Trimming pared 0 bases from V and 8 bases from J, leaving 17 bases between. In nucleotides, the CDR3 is TGTGCCAGCAGCGTAGTTTCAAAGAGAGGAGCAGAAGCTTTCTTT. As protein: CASSVVSKRGAEAFF. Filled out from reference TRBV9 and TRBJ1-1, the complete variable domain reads DSGVTQTPKHLITATGQRVTLRCSPRSGDLSVYWYQQSLDQGLQFLIQYYNGEERAKGNILERFSAQQFPDLHSELNLSSLELGDSALYFCASSVVSKRGAEAFFGQGTRLTVV.